The 8 T cell receptor beta chains given below trace back to one sample, sequenced in a study of spatial heterogeneity in lung cancer. From the 5' RACE reads, TCRdb called clonotypes with MiXCR, one entry per CDR3 protein. The sample has just under 5,500 distinct CDR3 sequences; over 4% are singletons. Time point reported: sample taken at primary tumor resection. This specimen was normal lung tissue next to the tumor, taken at surgery. The origin of the receptors is a female donor with early-stage non-small cell lung cancer.

This clonotype rates as medium-sized. The chain uses TRBV4-1 and TRBJ2-3; either TRBD1 or TRBD2 may fit D (5 bases each). V lost 0 bases and J lost 8, with 15 bases in between. This CDR3 spans 15 amino acids. From germline, CDR1 is MGHRA and CDR2 YSYEKL. The CDR3 DNA is TGCGCCAGCAGCCAAGATGGGACCTTCGCGGGTACGCAGTATTTT. Residues: CASSQDGTFAGTQYF.

This clonotype is labeled as medium-sized. The genes are TRBV12-3 or TRBV12-4 and TRBJ1-4; D gene unclear. The germline V and J ends were trimmed by 8 bases and 0 bases, with 25 bases remaining between them. The CDR3 extends over 19 amino acids. CDR3 sequence (DNA): TGTGCCAGCCTTTCTAGATTCGTCAGGAAAGGATCAACTAATGAAAAACTGTTTTTT. Translation: CASLSRFVRKGSTNEKLFF.

This chain uses TRBV28 with TRBJ2-1; maybe TRBD2 (6 bases). The CDR3 extends over 16 amino acids. The V end was cut by 9 bases, the J end by 8 bases, with 26 bases between. Germline assignment: CDR1 MDHEN and CDR2 SYDVKM. For the CDR3, the DNA is TGTGCCAGTTACGCGGAGGGTAGCGGACCCTATTATGAGCAGTTCTTC. This codes for CASYAEGSGPYYEQFF.

This clonotype was found a few times. The chain is built from TRBV12-3 or TRBV12-4 and TRBJ1-2; no reliable D call. The V end was cut by 3 bases, the J end by 4 bases, with 12 bases between. There are 14 residues in the CDR3. The CDR3 DNA reads as TGTGCCAGCAGTTTTACCAAGGGATTCTATGGCTACACCTTC. Its translation is CASSFTKGFYGYTF.

This clonotype occurred a few times. The genes are TRBV12-3 or TRBV12-4 and TRBJ1-1; 7 bases are a match to TRBD1. The ends lost 5 bases at V and 2 bases at J; junction bases unmatched: 14. The CDR3 runs 17 residues. The CDR3 nucleotides are TGTGCCAGCAGTCCACGACAGGGTTTGGGGAGAAACACTGAAGCTTTCTTT. Protein: CASSPRQGLGRNTEAFF.

Within the sample, this clonotype is medium-sized. The chain employs TRBV3-1 and TRBJ1-2; D ambiguous. Germline CDR1 LGHDT, CDR2 YNNKEL (reference sequence). CDR3 length equals 13 residues. V was cut by 0 bases and J by 5 bases, with 7 bases left in between. DNA of the CDR3: TGTGCCAGCAGCCAAGATCGGGGATATGGCTACACCTTC. This gives the protein CASSQDRGYGYTF.

By share, this clonotype counts as large. V is TRBV27 and J is TRBJ1-5; D not certain. The germline V and J ends were trimmed by 3 bases and 5 bases, with 14 bases remaining between them. This CDR3 region has 15 residues. Germline CDR1 and CDR2: MNHEY and SMNVEV (reference sequence). CDR3 nucleotides: TGTGCCAGCAGTTTTTTATCGAGCTTCCATCAGCCCCAGCATTTT. Translating gives CASSFLSSFHQPQHF.

This clonotype is medium-sized (0.01 to 0.1%) by share. J is TRBJ1-4 and V is TRBV28, with D perhaps TRBD1 (5 bases). This CDR3 comprises 13 residues. Trimming left V 6 bases short and J 10 bases short, with 15 bases between. The germline V gene encodes CDR1 MDHEN and CDR2 SYDVKM. The CDR3 loop reads CASRPAQGGKLFF. CDR3 in DNA: TGTGCCAGCAGACCCGCCCAGGGTGGAAAACTGTTTTTT.